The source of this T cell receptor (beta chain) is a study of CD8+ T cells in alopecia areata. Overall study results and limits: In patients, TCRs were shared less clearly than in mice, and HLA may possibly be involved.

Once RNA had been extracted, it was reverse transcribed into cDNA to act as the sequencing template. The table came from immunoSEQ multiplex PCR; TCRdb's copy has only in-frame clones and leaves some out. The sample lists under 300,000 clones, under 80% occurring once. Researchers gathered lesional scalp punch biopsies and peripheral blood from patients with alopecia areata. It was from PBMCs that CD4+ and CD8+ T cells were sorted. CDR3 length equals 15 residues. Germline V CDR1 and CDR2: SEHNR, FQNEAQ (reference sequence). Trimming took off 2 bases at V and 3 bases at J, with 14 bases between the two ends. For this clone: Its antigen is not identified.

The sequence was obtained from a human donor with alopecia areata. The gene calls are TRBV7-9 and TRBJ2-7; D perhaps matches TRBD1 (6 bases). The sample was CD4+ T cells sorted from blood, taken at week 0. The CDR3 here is CASSLRAGESYEQYF. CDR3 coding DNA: TGTGCCAGCAGCTTAAGGGCAGGGGAAAGCTACGAGCAGTACTTC. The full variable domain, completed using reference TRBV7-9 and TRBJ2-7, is DTGVSQNPRHKITKRGQNVTFRCDPISEHNRLYWYRQTLGQGPEFLTYFQNEAQLEKSRLLSDRFSAERPKGSFSTLEIQRTEQGDSAMYLCASSLRAGESYEQYFGPGTRLTVT.